The rows below give T cell receptor beta chains drawn from one sample of a study of blood T cell repertoires in COVID-19. TCRdb's table, derived via immunoSEQ multiplex PCR, lists solely in-frame clones and lacks some. The sample contains 150,000 to 250,000 clones, 75% to 85% of which appear only once. The specimen sequenced was PBMCs or T cells enriched from blood (not recorded which). The receptors originated from a man aged 35-49 years who had recovered from COVID-19. Each CDR3 is given with its conserved first and last residue. D genes are given only for firm matches. Size is stated for part of the rows, as once, few or many counts, or as a class when the clone is expanded.

>TRBV3-1/TRBV3-2|NA|TRBJ2-3|NA
CASSLALSEGTDTQYF
TGTGCCAGCAGCCTGGCCTTGTCTGAGGGCACAGATACGCAGTATTTT
>TRBV7-9|NA|TRBJ1-2|NA
CASSQMIQGSDTF
TGTGCCAGCAGCCAGATGATACAGGGTTCTGACACCTTC
>TRBV2|NA|TRBJ1-5|NA
CASRQGRGQPQHF
TGTGCCAGCAGACAGGGTAGGGGTCAGCCCCAGCATTTT
>TRBV5-1|NA|TRBJ2-1|TRBD1
CASSPGQGAPGNEQFF
TGCGCCAGCAGCCCGGGACAGGGGGCGCCGGGCAATGAGCAGTTCTTC
>TRBV9|NA|TRBJ2-5|NA
CASSVVGGIWETQYF
TGTGCCAGCAGCGTAGTGGGCGGGATCTGGGAGACCCAGTACTTC
>TRBV2|NA|TRBJ2-5|TRBD2
CASRGLAGPVRTQYF
TGTGCCAGCAGGGGGCTAGCGGGGCCGGTCAGGACCCAGTACTTC
>TRBV4-3|NA|TRBJ2-1|TRBD2
CASSQRAPSGNSYNEQFF
TGCGCCAGCAGCCAAAGGGCCCCTAGCGGGAACTCCTACAATGAGCAGTTCTTC
>TRBV6-5|NA|TRBJ1-1|TRBD1
CASSSPGTGNTEAFF
TGTGCCAGCAGTTCCCCCGGGACAGGGAACACTGAAGCTTTCTTT
>TRBV7-2|NA|TRBJ2-1|TRBD2
CASSRLAENEQFF
TGTGCCAGCAGCCGACTAGCGGAGAATGAGCAGTTCTTC
>TRBV29-1|few|TRBJ2-1|TRBD2
CSVRGLAGDTAQFF
TGCAGCGTTCGGGGGCTAGCGGGAGACACGGCGCAGTTCTTC
>TRBV28|NA|TRBJ1-2|TRBD1
CASSFPGTGVGGYTF
TGTGCCAGCAGTTTCCCTGGGACAGGGGTAGGTGGCTACACCTTC
>TRBV7-9|few|TRBJ1-3|NA
CASSPSEGNTIYF
TGTGCCAGCAGCCCCTCTGAGGGAAACACCATATATTTT
>TRBV6-5|NA|TRBJ1-1|NA
CASSYSRGRTEAFF
TGTGCCAGCAGTTACTCGCGAGGGAGGACTGAAGCTTTCTTT
>TRBV19|NA|TRBJ2-7|TRBD2
CASSMAVSGVYEQYF
TGTGCCAGTAGTATGGCCGTTAGCGGGGTATACGAGCAGTACTTC
>TRBV29-1|NA|TRBJ2-1|NA
CSVERGGIYNEQFF
TGCAGCGTTGAAAGAGGAGGGATTTACAATGAGCAGTTCTTC
>TRBV13|NA|TRBJ1-4|NA
CASSSQGIGEKLFF
TGTGCCAGCAGCTCGCAGGGAATTGGGGAAAAACTGTTTTTT
>TRBV7-2|NA|TRBJ2-7|NA
CASSLTGDGTYEQYF
TGTGCCAGCAGCTTAACGGGAGACGGGACCTACGAGCAGTACTTC
>TRBV2|NA|TRBJ1-5|TRBD1
CASRWGQGNQPQHF
TGTGCCAGCAGATGGGGACAGGGGAATCAGCCCCAGCATTTT
>TRBV7-2|once|TRBJ2-3|TRBD2
CASSTSGSTDTQYF
TGTGCCAGCAGCACTAGCGGAAGCACAGATACGCAGTATTTT
>TRBV5-1|NA|TRBJ2-1|TRBD2
CASSGRAAEQFF
TGCGCCAGCAGCGGGAGGGCCGCTGAGCAGTTCTTC
>TRBV20-1|NA|TRBJ2-3|NA
CSVPLADTQYF
TGCAGTGTCCCACTAGCAGATACGCAGTATTTT
>TRBV7-2|NA|TRBJ1-3|NA
CASSLVSGIGPGNTIYF
TGTGCCAGCAGCTTAGTTTCGGGGATAGGGCCAGGAAACACCATATATTTT
>TRBV10-3|NA|TRBJ2-1|NA
CAISEPRPGSDEQFF
TGTGCCATCAGTGAGCCCCGTCCGGGTTCCGATGAGCAGTTCTTC
>TRBV11-1|NA|TRBJ2-3|TRBD2
CASGGEATDTQYF
TGTGCCAGCGGGGGGGAGGCCACAGATACGCAGTATTTT
>TRBV29-1|NA|TRBJ1-1|NA
CSVVGGLLAFF
TGCAGCGTTGTCGGGGGGCTGCTCGCTTTCTTT
>TRBV19|NA|TRBJ1-5|TRBD1
CASSIPYTYRTGVQSNQPQHF
TGTGCCAGTAGTATACCCTATACCTACAGGACAGGCGTTCAGAGCAATCAGCCCCAGCATTTT
>TRBV18|NA|TRBJ2-1|NA
CASSPPGGSGNEQFF
TGTGCCAGCTCACCACCTGGGGGCTCGGGGAATGAGCAGTTCTTC
>TRBV10-1|few|TRBJ1-3|NA
CASGTLGGNTIYF
TGCGCCAGCGGGACATTAGGAGGAAACACCATATATTTT
>TRBV10-3|many|TRBJ1-2|NA
CAISDRDKDHYGYTF
TGTGCCATCAGTGACCGGGACAAGGACCACTATGGCTACACCTTC
>TRBV7-3|NA|TRBJ1-1|NA
CASSSGDGGAFF
TGTGCCAGCAGCTCAGGGGACGGAGGAGCTTTCTTT
>TRBV29-1|NA|TRBJ1-1|TRBD1
CSVAGQGEAFF
TGCAGCGTTGCCGGACAGGGCGAAGCTTTCTTT
>TRBV28|NA|TRBJ1-4|NA
CASYLEKLFF
TGTGCCAGCTATCTAGAAAAACTGTTTTTT
>TRBV9|once|TRBJ2-4|TRBD1
CASSVSGGNIQYF
TGTGCCAGCAGCGTCTCAGGGGGAAACATTCAGTACTTC
>TRBV12-3/TRBV12-4|NA|TRBJ2-1|NA
CASSNHRYTREFF
TGTGCCAGCAGTAACCACAGGTATACCAGGGAGTTCTTC
>TRBV5-4|NA|TRBJ2-6|TRBD1
CASSSPGQLFSGANVLTF
TGTGCCAGCAGCTCCCCGGGACAGCTCTTCTCTGGGGCCAACGTCCTGACTTTC
>TRBV6-2/TRBV6-3|NA|TRBJ2-3|NA
CASSYGSRGDTQYF
TGTGCCAGCAGTTACGGGTCAAGGGGAGATACGCAGTATTTT
>TRBV20-1|NA|TRBJ2-1|NA
CSAFYNEQFF
TGCAGTGCCTTTTACAATGAGCAGTTCTTC
>TRBV7-9|NA|TRBJ1-1|TRBD1
CASSQNRDRGNTEAFF
TGTGCCAGCAGCCAGAACCGGGACAGGGGGAACACTGAAGCTTTCTTT
>TRBV7-2|NA|TRBJ2-3|TRBD2
CATASGSVGTDTQYF
TGTGCCACCGCTAGCGGGAGTGTGGGCACAGATACGCAGTATTTT
>TRBV5-4|NA|TRBJ2-1|NA
CASTIVDRGGNEQFF
TGTGCCAGCACTATCGTAGATCGAGGGGGCAATGAGCAGTTCTTC
>TRBV9|NA|TRBJ2-2|TRBD1
CASSGQGIGTGELFF
TGTGCCAGCAGTGGACAGGGGATAGGCACCGGGGAGCTGTTTTTT
>TRBV4-2|NA|TRBJ1-4|NA
CASSQKSPAEANEKLFF
TGTGCCAGCAGCCAGAAGAGCCCGGCAGAGGCTAATGAAAAACTGTTTTTT
>TRBV6-1|few|TRBJ1-1|NA
CASSEVLPETEAFF
TGTGCCAGCAGTGAAGTGCTTCCGGAGACTGAAGCTTTCTTT
>TRBV27|NA|TRBJ1-2|NA
CASSRGVNDGYTF
TGTGCCAGCAGTCGGGGGGTGAACGATGGCTACACCTTC
>TRBV6-4|NA|TRBJ1-1|NA
CASNGAILDTEAFF
TGTGCCAGCAATGGAGCCATTCTGGACACTGAAGCTTTCTTT